The 22 T cell receptor beta chains given below trace back to one sample, sequenced in a study of spatial heterogeneity in lung cancer. Sample time point: blood at routine non-recurrence follow-up after resection. TCRs were sequenced from unsorted whole RNA of tumor, nontumor lung or PBMC. TCRdb redid the calling of the 5' RACE reads with MiXCR, one entry per CDR3 protein. The data contain around 47,000 distinct CDR3 sequences, 7.4% of them singletons. Sequences were derived from PBMCs, sampled at follow-up. All receptors derive from a female donor with early-stage non-small cell lung cancer.

Many counts were recorded for this clonotype. The rearrangement links TRBV4-1 to TRBJ1-2; 8 bases match TRBD1. Germline V gene lookup returns CDR1 MGHRA and CDR2 YSYEKL. This CDR3 is 14 amino acids long. J lost 0 bases, V lost 5 bases, and 2 bases had no gene match. The CDR3 sequence: CASSTGGANYGYTF. The CDR3, as DNA: TGCGCCAGCAGCACAGGGGGGGCTAACTATGGCTACACCTTC.

This clonotype was counted at least ten times. The CDR3 here is CASSPEDRGRTDTQYF. CDR3 nucleotide sequence: TGCGCCAGCAGCCCTGAGGACAGGGGGCGCACAGATACGCAGTATTTT. V is TRBV5-1 and J is TRBJ2-3, with 11 bases fitting TRBD1. CDR3 length equals 16 residues. Germline-derived CDR1 and CDR2 are SGHRS and YFSETQ. V shed 4 bases, J shed 1 base, and the junction held 5 bases outside the gene matches.

This clonotype was picked up many times. V is TRBV18 and J is TRBJ2-7, with 12 bases aligning to TRBD2. CDR3 length: 14 amino acids. V was clipped by 5 bases and J by 7 bases; unmatched bases: 6. Germline loops: CDR1 KGHSH, CDR2 LQKENI. The CDR3 DNA follows: TGTGCCAGCTCAATCGGACTAGCGGGGAGAGAGCAGTACTTC. Encoded protein: CASSIGLAGREQYF.

This clonotype was seen ten or more times. This sequence joins TRBV20-1 and TRBJ1-1; D is unresolved. This CDR3 has 11 amino acids. With 2 bases removed from V and 1 base from J, the gap between germline ends came to 2 bases. CDR1 is DFQATT, CDR2 SNEGSKA, per germline (reference sequence). The DNA for the CDR3 is TGCAGTGCTAGAAAGAACACTGAAGCTTTCTTT. This encodes CSARKNTEAFF.

This clonotype was detected ten times or more. The V call is TRBV20-1, the J call TRBJ1-5, with D maybe TRBD1 (5 bases). The germline V gene has CDR1 DFQATT and CDR2 SNEGSKA (reference sequence). Trimming shortened V by 1 base and J by 8 bases, and 15 bases separated the two germline ends. This CDR3 has 14 amino acids. CDR3 coding DNA: TGCAGTGCTAGAGGTGTGAAACCGGGGGAGCCCCAGCATTTT. Amino acids: CSARGVKPGEPQHF.

This clonotype was detected many times. The V and J genes are TRBV7-2 and TRBJ2-5; 9 bases are shared with TRBD2. J gave up 3 bases and V 1 base, and 3 bases lay outside the gene matches. Looked up from germline, CDR1 is SGHTA and CDR2 is FQGNSA. This CDR3 contains 15 residues. The CDR3 reads CASSLGRGGEETQYF. The CDR3 coding sequence is TGTGCCAGCAGCTTAGGTCGCGGGGGGGAAGAGACCCAGTACTTC.

This chain uses TRBV7-2 with TRBJ2-2; D perhaps matches TRBD1 (5 bases). Germline V gene data show CDR1 as SGHTA and CDR2 as FQGNSA. V was clipped by 1 base and J by 6 bases, with 9 bases between them. This CDR3 contains 14 residues. CDR3 sequence: CASSLVSTAGELFF. CDR3 bases: TGTGCCAGCAGCTTAGTTTCGACAGCCGGGGAGCTGTTTTTT.

The table lists this clonotype with many counts. The genes are TRBV3-1 and TRBJ1-2; D may be TRBD1 (5 bases). V was clipped by 3 bases and J by 7 bases, with 18 bases between them. The germline gives CDR1 LGHDT, CDR2 YNNKEL (reference sequence). The CDR3 runs to 15 residues. Here the CDR3 DNA reads TGTGCCAGCAGCCATGCCTTCCCGGGGGATCGTGGCTACACCTTC. It specifies CASSHAFPGDRGYTF.

This clonotype was counted ten times or more. The chain employs TRBV28 and TRBJ1-1; D gene ambiguous. The CDR3 is 16 amino acids. V was trimmed by 4 bases and J by 7 bases, leaving 22 bases between them. Per the germline V gene, CDR1 is MDHEN and CDR2 is SYDVKM. The CDR3 is CASSSLGGRRQIEAFF. CDR3 bases: TGTGCCAGCAGTTCCCTGGGAGGGAGGAGACAAATTGAAGCTTTCTTT.

This clonotype was counted at least ten times. This rearrangement joins TRBV7-9 to TRBJ2-5, with D possibly matching TRBD1 (5 bases). This CDR3 contains 12 residues. Germline CDR1 SEHNR, CDR2 FQNEAQ (reference sequence). V lost 5 bases and J lost 5, with 9 bases in between. The CDR3 nucleotides are TGTGCCAGCAGCAAGACAGTGGAGACCCAGTACTTC. This codes for CASSKTVETQYF. The entire variable domain, with the rest obtained from reference TRBV7-9 and TRBJ2-5, is as follows: DTGVSQNPRHKITKRGQNVTFRCDPISEHNRLYWYRQTLGQGPEFLTYFQNEAQLEKSRLLSDRFSAERPKGSFSTLEIQRTEQGDSAMYLCASSKTVETQYFGPGTRLLVL.

This clonotype has a count of ten or more. The chain links TRBV7-2 to TRBJ2-5; 9 bases align to TRBD1. Trimming cost V 7 bases and J 4 bases; bases outside gene matches: 10. The CDR3 has 15 residues. Germline CDR1 SGHTA, CDR2 FQGNSA. The CDR3 DNA reads TGTGCCAGCACCGACAGGGGGTTTGGGGGAGAGACCCAGTACTTC. As protein: CASTDRGFGGETQYF.

This clonotype was detected many times. The V call is TRBV24-1, the J call TRBJ2-3, with 11 nucleotides matching TRBD2. Germline V gene sequence: CDR1 KGHDR, CDR2 SFDVKD. The ends lost 4 bases at V and 0 bases at J; junction bases unmatched: 2. The CDR3 is made up of 16 amino acids. The CDR3, as DNA: TGTGCCACCAGTGAGACTAGCGGGGCTAGCACAGATACGCAGTATTTT. Its translation: CATSETSGASTDTQYF.

This clonotype was detected a few times. The chain has TRBV7-2 and TRBJ2-3, with D possibly TRBD1 on 6 matching bases. There are 16 residues in the CDR3. Germline CDR1 is SGHTA and CDR2 is FQGNSA. Trimming left V 3 bases short and J 6 bases short, with 19 bases between. This CDR3 reads CASSLLSGANLDTQYF. Here the CDR3 DNA reads TGTGCCAGCAGCTTGCTTTCAGGGGCCAATTTGGATACGCAGTATTTT.

The rearrangement links TRBV5-4 to TRBJ2-3; 8 positions agree with TRBD2. CDR1 is SGHNT, CDR2 YYREEE, per germline (reference sequence). V dropped 0 bases and J dropped 4; count of bases not matched to a gene: 7. The CDR3 spans 16 residues. CDR3 loop: CASSLETGTRADTQYF. The DNA for the CDR3 is TGTGCCAGCAGCTTGGAGACCGGGACTAGGGCAGATACGCAGTATTTT.

This clonotype showed up just a few times. The chain couples TRBV5-1 to TRBJ1-1; D is ambiguous. There are 14 residues in the CDR3. V lost 5 bases and J 7 bases, leaving 18 bases between the germline ends. The germline CDR1 and CDR2 sequences are SGHRS and YFSETQ. CDR3: CASRQPPANGEAFF. In nucleotides, the CDR3 is TGCGCCAGCAGACAACCACCAGCCAACGGTGAAGCTTTCTTT.

The chain couples TRBV18 to TRBJ1-5; 12 bases fit TRBD1. CDR1 KGHSH and CDR2 LQKENI come from the germline V gene. With 3 bases clipped from V and 6 bases from J, the junction kept 3 bases outside the gene matches. The CDR3 totals 15 residues. The CDR3 here is CASSPGQGAGQPQHF. The CDR3 DNA is TGTGCCAGCTCACCGGGACAGGGGGCGGGTCAGCCCCAGCATTTT.

This clonotype has ten or more counts. The V call is TRBV4-3, the J call TRBJ1-4; D is unclear. The CDR3 is 15 residues long. V lost 5 bases, J lost 4 bases, and 14 bases lay in between. Per the germline V gene, CDR1 is LGHNA and CDR2 is YSLEER. The CDR3 sequence: CASSEQDLFNEKLFF. The CDR3 DNA reads as TGCGCCAGCAGCGAGCAGGACCTCTTTAATGAAAAACTGTTTTTT.

The chain joins TRBV18 to TRBJ2-5, with D unresolved. Trimming stripped 2 bases from V and 1 base from J, with 11 bases between. The germline V gene encodes CDR1 KGHSH and CDR2 LQKENI. The CDR3 is 15 residues long. The CDR3 protein is CASSPATKIQETQYF. In DNA form, the CDR3 reads TGTGCCAGCTCACCAGCGACAAAGATCCAAGAGACCCAGTACTTC.

The chain is built from TRBV6-2 or TRBV6-3 and TRBJ1-4; D gene unclear. Trimming took off 10 bases at V and 0 bases at J, with 12 bases between the two ends. Per germline, CDR1 MNHEY and CDR2 SVGEGT. This CDR3 region has 14 residues. CDR3 in amino acids: CATRLDATNEKLFF. The CDR3 region has the DNA TGTGCCACCCGTTTGGACGCAACTAATGAAAAACTGTTTTTT.

The V and J genes are TRBV20-1 and TRBJ2-1; 9 nucleotides match TRBD1. The germline gives CDR1 DFQATT, CDR2 SNEGSKA (reference sequence). The ends lost 2 bases at V and 6 bases at J; junction bases unmatched: 8. The CDR3 loop spans 15 amino acids. Here the CDR3 reads CSARPPGQGSNEQFF. The CDR3, as DNA: TGCAGTGCTAGACCCCCGGGACAGGGCAGCAATGAGCAGTTCTTC.

This clonotype was seen only a few times. This chain links TRBV9 with TRBJ2-1; D unresolved. CDR1 is SGDLS, CDR2 YYNGEE, per germline. Deletions cut 4 bases from V and 2 bases from J, with 16 bases between. The CDR3 loop spans 16 amino acids. CDR3 DNA sequence: TGTGCCAGCAGCCCGAGACCCGACGTCGCCTACAATGAGCAGTTCTTC. Residues: CASSPRPDVAYNEQFF. The variable domain in full, completed from reference TRBV9 and TRBJ2-1, reads DSGVTQTPKHLITATGQRVTLRCSPRSGDLSVYWYQQSLDQGLQFLIQYYNGEERAKGNILERFSAQQFPDLHSELNLSSLELGDSALYFCASSPRPDVAYNEQFFGPGTRLTVL.

This rearrangement joins TRBV13 to TRBJ1-1, with 9 nucleotides matching TRBD1. V lost 4 bases to trimming and J lost 3 bases; unmatched junction nucleotides: 3. From germline, CDR1 is PRHDT and CDR2 FYEKMQ (reference sequence). The CDR3 extends over 14 amino acids. The CDR3, as DNA: TGTGCCAGCAGCTCGGACAGGGGAGACACTGAAGCTTTCTTT. The encoded protein is CASSSDRGDTEAFF.